This entry lists 8 T cell receptor beta chains sequenced from one sample in a study of CD8 T cells in Susac syndrome. Reverse transcription of about 0.45 to 1 ug RNA was carried out with random hexamers. Each CDR3 protein is one row after TCRdb ran MiXCR on the immunoSEQ multiplex PCR reads. Of 180,000 or so distinct CDR3 sequences in the sample, around 94% are singletons; the top ten hold 0.085% to 0.1%. The sample was CD4+ T cells from PBMCs. The receptors were sampled from a human donor with Susac syndrome.

The chain uses TRBV28 and TRBJ2-7; 7 nucleotides agree with TRBD1. J gave up 7 bases and V 4 bases, and 4 bases lay outside the gene matches. The length of the CDR3 is 12 residues. Germline V gene lookup returns CDR1 MDHEN and CDR2 SYDVKM. In nucleotides, the CDR3 is TGTGCCAGCAGTTCGACGACAGGGGAGCAGTACTTC. Translated, it gives CASSSTTGEQYF.

The chain combines TRBV12-5 with TRBJ2-5, with 13 bases that match TRBD2. The CDR3 is 17 amino acids. Germline loops: CDR1 LGHNT, CDR2 FRNRAP. Trimming took 4 bases from V and 4 from J; bases not matched to a gene: 9. The chain's CDR3 is CASGSGLAGVFGETQYF. The CDR3, as DNA: TGTGCTAGTGGTTCCGGACTAGCGGGGGTGTTCGGAGAGACCCAGTACTTC.

The V and J genes are TRBV5-1 and TRBJ2-3, with 12 bases identical to TRBD2. V dropped 1 base and J dropped 3; count of bases not matched to a gene: 12. This CDR3 comprises 19 residues. Germline loops: CDR1 SGHRS, CDR2 YFSETQ. The CDR3 coding sequence is TGCGCCAGCAGCTTGAGACTAGCGGGAGTTGGAATATGGACAGATACGCAGTATTTT. It specifies CASSLRLAGVGIWTDTQYF.

This sequence joins TRBV21-1 and TRBJ2-1; the D call TRBD2 from the table was never checked on the DNA. TRBV21-1 is noted as a pseudogene. This CDR3 region has 10 residues. The DNA for the CDR3 is TGTGCCAGTGGGGCGGGAGTTCGGTTCTTC. Translation: CASGAGVRFF.

The chain uses TRBV18 and TRBJ1-2; possible D gene TRBD1, 5 bases. The CDR3 has 13 residues. V lost 3 bases, J lost 4 bases, and 9 bases lay in between. Germline assignment: CDR1 KGHSH and CDR2 LQKENI. This chain's CDR3 is CASSPSGGYGYTF. CDR3 DNA: TGTGCCAGCTCACCCTCCGGGGGCTATGGCTACACCTTC.

This chain links TRBV4-2 with TRBJ2-7, with 7 positions matching TRBD2. CDR1 is LGHNA and CDR2 is YNFKEQ in the germline V gene. V was pared by 0 bases and J by 3 bases, with 8 bases of the junction left unmatched. CDR3 length: 16 residues. The CDR3 region is CASSQDGRESDYEQYF. CDR3 nucleotides: TGTGCCAGCAGCCAAGATGGGCGGGAGAGTGACTACGAGCAGTACTTC.

The chain joins TRBV6-6 to TRBJ1-4; 9 positions agree with TRBD1. Germline V CDR1 and CDR2: MNHNY, SVGAGI (reference sequence). V shed 6 bases and J 8 bases; nucleotides not matched to a gene: 7. CDR3 length: 14 residues. Here the CDR3 DNA reads TGTGCCAGCAGATCGACAGGGGGTCGGGAAAAACTGTTTTTT. This translates into CASRSTGGREKLFF.

The chain links TRBV12-3 or TRBV12-4 to TRBJ2-7; TRBD2 agrees at 7 bases. This CDR3 has 14 residues. J was trimmed by 2 bases and V by 8 bases; bases with no gene match: 9. CDR3 loop: CASGRASGPYEQYF. The CDR3, as DNA: TGTGCCAGCGGTAGAGCTAGCGGACCCTACGAGCAGTACTTC.